The clone carrying this TCR beta chain was seen more than once but under ten times. Authors' analysis steps: Using reference gene primer amplification, nucleated cell counts were estimated. TCRdb's copy holds only in-frame clones and misses some; the assay was immunoSEQ multiplex PCR. V and J calls and clone size come straight from that table; D and trimming were deduced from the DNA. This sample has some 230,000 clones, with around 83% found just once. There are 14 residues in the CDR3. Trimming left V 3 bases short and J 3 bases short, with 9 bases between. Germline lookup yields CDR1 WSHSY and CDR2 SAAADI. This sample stems from a study of blood T cell repertoires in COVID-19. Study-wide context: The United States, Italy and Spain supplied acute and convalescent COVID-19 samples. PBMCs, B-cell-depleted T cells, or T cells provided the cDNA or gDNA that made up the material.

The clonotype comes from a woman aged 45 to 65 with acute or convalescent COVID-19. The chain couples TRBV10-2 to TRBJ2-1; possibly TRBD2 for D (5 bases). Sequenced material: peripheral blood. The CDR3 spells CASSDGVGYNEQFF. Written as DNA, the CDR3 is TGCGCCAGCAGTGACGGGGTTGGCTACAATGAGCAGTTCTTC.